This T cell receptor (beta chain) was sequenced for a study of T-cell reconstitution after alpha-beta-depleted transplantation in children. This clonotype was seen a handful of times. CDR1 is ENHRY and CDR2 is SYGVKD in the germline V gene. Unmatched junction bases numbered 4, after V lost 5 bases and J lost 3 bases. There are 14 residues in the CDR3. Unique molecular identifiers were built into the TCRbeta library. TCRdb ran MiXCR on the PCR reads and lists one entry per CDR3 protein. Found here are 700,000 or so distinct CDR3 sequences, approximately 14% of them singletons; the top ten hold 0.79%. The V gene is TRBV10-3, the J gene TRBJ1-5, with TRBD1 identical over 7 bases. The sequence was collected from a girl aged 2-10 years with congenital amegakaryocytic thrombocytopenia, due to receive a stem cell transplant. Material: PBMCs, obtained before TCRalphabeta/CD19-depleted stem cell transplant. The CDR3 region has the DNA TGTGCCATCAGTCCGGACAGGTCCAATCAGCCCCAGCATTTT. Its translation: CAISPDRSNQPQHF.